Sequencing of this T cell receptor (beta chain) was carried out in a study of response to subunit inactivated influenza vaccine. General study points: Each seasonal flu vaccination may recruit only limited new T cells, authors suggested.

Per germline, CDR1 SGHTA and CDR2 FQGNSA. V gave up 2 bases and J gave up 3 bases, with 8 bases separating them. The CDR3 has 14 amino acids. This clonotype was counted many times. The antigen is unknown. Each CDR3 protein is one row after TCRdb ran MiXCR on the RT-PCR reads. Here the sample spans more than 450,000 distinct CDR3 sequences, less than 8% being singletons. This clonotype was sampled from a man in his fifties or sixties who received an inactivated influenza vaccine. This specimen consisted of PBMCs from blood, obtained roughly 24 months after vaccination. The chain carries TRBV7-2 and TRBJ2-1, with a tentative D call TRBD2 (6 bases). The CDR3 region has the DNA TGTGCCAGCAGCTTACGGGGGAGCTACAATGAGCAGTTCTTC. The encoded protein is CASSLRGSYNEQFF.